Each of the 24 T cell receptor beta chains below was sequenced from the same sample in a study of OX40 agonist ivuxolimab in advanced cancers. Profiling relied on immunoSEQ multiplex PCR, and the TCRdb table lists in-frame clones only, not all of them. The profile shows about 31,000 clones, about four fifths of them singletons. The material sequenced was CD4+ or CD8+ T cells sorted from blood, taken in a trial of the OX40 agonist ivuxolimab. Every receptor here comes from an adult with an advanced solid tumor such as melanoma, head and neck, liver or kidney cancer.

The V and J genes are TRBV10-3 and TRBJ1-5; D is ambiguous. The CDR3 has 13 residues. CDR1 and CDR2 (germline): ENHRY, SYGVKD. Trimming took off 7 bases at V and 0 bases at J, with 7 bases between the two ends. CDR3 loop: CAITSDSNQPQHF. CDR3 nucleotide sequence: TGTGCCATCACCTCTGATAGCAATCAGCCCCAGCATTTT.

J is TRBJ1-5 and V is TRBV28, with D tentatively TRBD1 (5 bases). This CDR3 is built from 17 residues. Germline CDR1 reads MDHEN; CDR2 reads SYDVKM. V lost 0 bases to trimming and J lost 0 bases, with 12 bases between them. This CDR3 is CASSLWGRVDSNQPQHF. CDR3 nucleotides: TGTGCCAGCAGTTTATGGGGCAGGGTAGATAGCAATCAGCCCCAGCATTTT.

The rearrangement joins TRBV4-1 to TRBJ1-1, with D unresolved. The CDR3 runs to 14 residues. V was cut by 2 bases and J by 0 bases, with 7 bases left in between. Germline CDR1 reads MGHRA; CDR2 reads YSYEKL. Here the CDR3 DNA reads TGCGCCAGCAGCCAAAGGACGGTGAACACTGAAGCTTTCTTT. Translated: CASSQRTVNTEAFF.

V and J are TRBV28 and TRBJ1-5; D is undetermined. CDR3 length: 12 amino acids. V dropped 8 bases and J dropped 3 bases, with 8 bases sitting between them. CDR1 is MDHEN and CDR2 is SYDVKM in the germline V gene. The DNA for the CDR3 is TGTGCCAGCCTACCAAACAATCAGCCCCAGCATTTT. Translated: CASLPNNQPQHF.

The chain links TRBV7-9 to TRBJ1-1; TRBD1 might be the D (5 bases). This CDR3 spans 14 amino acids. Between the trimmed V and J ends, which lost 6 bases and 1 base, there was a span of 12 bases. Germline CDR1 and CDR2: SEHNR and FQNEAQ (reference sequence). The DNA of the CDR3 is TGTGCCAGCAGTACGGGACTCCCGAACACTGAAGCTTTCTTT. Amino acid sequence: CASSTGLPNTEAFF.

The gene calls are TRBV2 and TRBJ2-1; a possible D gene is TRBD1 (5 bases). From germline, CDR1 is SNHLY and CDR2 FYNNEI. The length of the CDR3 is 15 residues. V was clipped by 8 bases and J by 0 bases, with 14 bases between them. CDR3 nucleotide sequence: TGTGCCAGCGGTCAACTTAGGGGCTCCTACAATGAGCAGTTCTTC. Its protein product is CASGQLRGSYNEQFF.

The chain carries TRBV19 and TRBJ1-3; D unresolved. Trimming pared 5 bases from V and 0 bases from J, leaving 8 bases between. Germline CDR1 and CDR2: LNHDA and SQIVND (reference sequence). The CDR3 extends over 14 amino acids. The CDR3 is CASSESLSGNTIYF. The CDR3 DNA is TGTGCCAGTAGTGAGTCACTCTCTGGAAACACCATATATTTT.

The genes are TRBV5-1 and TRBJ2-7; 10 positions match TRBD1. Germline assignment: CDR1 SGHRS and CDR2 YFSETQ. The V and J ends lost 2 bases and 4 bases, in that order; junction bases with no gene match: 9. CDR3 length: 16 residues. The CDR3, as DNA: TGCGCCAGCAGCTTCACTTCGGGACAGGGGATATACGAGCAGTACTTC. Amino acids: CASSFTSGQGIYEQYF.

CDR3 region: CASSSLVSSTDTQYF. The CDR3, as DNA: TGTGCCAGCAGCTCGCTCGTGAGTAGCACAGATACGCAGTATTTT. V gene TRBV7-9 combines with J gene TRBJ2-3; D ambiguous. CDR3 length: 15 amino acids. Trimming stripped 4 bases from V and 0 bases from J, with 11 bases between. Germline assignment: CDR1 SEHNR and CDR2 FQNEAQ (reference sequence).

This clone was seen a few times. This sequence joins TRBV21-1 and TRBJ2-7; the DNA was not used to check the table's D call, TRBD2. TRBV21-1 is listed as a pseudogene. The CDR3 has 15 amino acids. CDR3 amino acids: CASSKTSGREYEQYF. The CDR3, as DNA: TGTGCCAGCAGCAAAACTAGCGGGAGAGAGTACGAGCAGTACTTC.

The CDR3 nucleotides are TGTGCCACCAGCAGAGTGCCAGGTCCCGGCGGGAATCAGCCCCAGCATTTT. Its translation: CATSRVPGPGGNQPQHF. The chain combines TRBV15 with TRBJ1-5; D unclear. With 1 base removed from V and 4 bases from J, the gap between germline ends came to 17 bases. CDR1 and CDR2 from the germline V gene are LNHNV and YYDKDF (reference sequence). CDR3 length: 17 residues. Complete variable domain (other parts from reference TRBV15 and TRBJ1-5): DAMVIQNPRYQVTQFGKPVTLSCSQTLNHNVMYWYQQKSSQAPKLLFHYYDKDFNNEADTPDNFQSRRPNTSFCFLDIRSPGLGDTAMYLCATSRVPGPGGNQPQHFGDGTRLSIL.

The chain recombines TRBV19 with TRBJ1-6; 7 positions match TRBD1. Germline V gene sequence: CDR1 LNHDA, CDR2 SQIVND (reference sequence). There are 14 residues in the CDR3. The junction had 4 bases not matched to a gene; V was cut back by 3 bases and J by 8 bases. This CDR3 is CASSIEGADSPLHF. The CDR3 DNA follows: TGTGCCAGTAGTATTGAGGGGGCCGATTCACCCCTCCACTTT.

The chain is built from TRBV27 and TRBJ2-7, with 9 bases fitting TRBD1. This CDR3 comprises 15 residues. V trimming: 6 bases; J trimming: 5 bases; junction bases outside the gene matches: 11. The V gene's germline CDR1 is MNHEY and CDR2 SMNVEV (reference sequence). The CDR3: CASSPKYRGQDEQYF. DNA of the CDR3: TGTGCCAGCAGCCCAAAGTACAGGGGGCAAGACGAGCAGTACTTC.

The rearrangement joins TRBV28 to TRBJ2-3; maybe TRBD2 (7 bases). The CDR3 is 17 residues long. The germline V and J ends were trimmed by 0 bases and 5 bases, with 18 bases remaining between them. Germline CDR1 MDHEN, CDR2 SYDVKM. The CDR3 is CASSLWGGGSGRDTQYF. CDR3 sequence (DNA): TGTGCCAGCAGTTTATGGGGCGGGGGCTCTGGCCGAGATACGCAGTATTTT.

This rearrangement joins TRBV11-1 to TRBJ2-7; D unclear. Germline V CDR1 and CDR2: SGHAT, FQDESV (reference sequence). V was trimmed by 2 bases and J by 6 bases, leaving 8 bases between them. This CDR3 spans 12 amino acids. The CDR3 loop reads CASSLLPAEQYF. The CDR3 DNA sequence: TGTGCCAGCAGCTTACTCCCAGCCGAGCAGTACTTC.

This sequence joins TRBV7-9 and TRBJ2-1, with D maybe TRBD2 (5 bases). Germline loops: CDR1 SEHNR, CDR2 FQNEAQ (reference sequence). Trimming removed 1 base from V and 7 bases from J, with 14 bases in between. The CDR3 length is 15 residues. CDR3 bases: TGTGCCAGCAGCTTAGTTTCTCTAGCCGGGAATGAGCAGTTCTTC. Translated, it gives CASSLVSLAGNEQFF.

This clone was seen more than once but under ten times. V usage is TRBV5-1 and J usage is TRBJ1-2; 10 bases are shared with TRBD1. The germline V gene encodes CDR1 SGHRS and CDR2 YFSETQ. The ends lost 2 bases at V and 3 bases at J; junction bases unmatched: 4. This CDR3 comprises 15 residues. This CDR3 reads CASSFRQGADYGYTF. The CDR3 DNA sequence: TGCGCCAGCAGCTTCCGACAGGGGGCCGACTATGGCTACACCTTC. Complete variable domain (other parts from reference TRBV5-1 and TRBJ1-2): KAGVTQTPRYLIKTRGQQVTLSCSPISGHRSVSWYQQTPGQGLQFLFEYFSETQRNKGNFPGRFSGRQFSNSRSEMNVSTLELGDSALYLCASSFRQGADYGYTFGSGTRLTVV.

J is TRBJ2-1 and V is TRBV7-2; the D gene could be TRBD1 or TRBD2 (5 bases each). CDR3 length equals 14 residues. Trimming removed 2 bases from V and 10 bases from J, with 15 bases in between. Per the germline V gene, CDR1 is SGHTA and CDR2 is FQGNSA. The CDR3 sequence: CASSLSTGTSEQFF. The CDR3 region has the DNA TGTGCCAGCAGCTTATCTACGGGGACGAGCGAGCAGTTCTTC.

The chain joins TRBV29-1 to TRBJ2-7; 8 positions agree with TRBD2. Germline CDR1 reads SQVTM; CDR2 reads ANQGSEA. This CDR3 has 13 amino acids. The V segment lost 3 bases and the J segment 3 bases; nucleotides outside the gene matches: 4. This CDR3 reads CSVELAGGYEQYF. The CDR3 DNA follows: TGCAGCGTTGAGTTGGCGGGAGGCTACGAGCAGTACTTC.

The chain couples TRBV5-5 to TRBJ2-4; 7 nucleotides match TRBD1. With V trimmed by 2 bases and J by 0 bases, 5 bases remained unmatched. Germline V gives CDR1 SGHKS, CDR2 YYEKEE (reference sequence). The CDR3 runs 16 residues. In DNA, the CDR3 is TGTGCCAGCAGCTTCAAGACAGGGCAAGCCAAAAACATTCAGTACTTC. This encodes CASSFKTGQAKNIQYF. Filled out from reference TRBV5-5 and TRBJ2-4, the complete variable domain reads DAGVTQSPTHLIKTRGQQVTLRCSPISGHKSVSWYQQVLGQGPQFIFQYYEKEERGRGNFPDRFSARQFPNYSSELNVNALLLGDSALYLCASSFKTGQAKNIQYFGAGTRLSVL.

The chain employs TRBV21-1 and TRBJ2-7; TRBD2, the table's D call, lacks a check against the DNA. TRBV21-1 is a pseudogene. The CDR3 has 14 residues. This chain's CDR3 is CASNPEAGVYEQYF. CDR3 coding DNA: TGTGCCAGCAATCCAGAAGCGGGGGTGTACGAGCAGTACTTC.

The chain uses TRBV30 and TRBJ1-5; a possible D gene is TRBD1 (6 bases). CDR3 size: 13 residues. Germline CDR1 is GTSNPN and CDR2 is SVGIG (reference sequence). Trimming left V 1 base short and J 4 bases short, with 8 bases between. In nucleotides, the CDR3 is TGTGCCTGGAGTGGACAGGATAATCAGCCCCAGCATTTT. Amino acids: CAWSGQDNQPQHF.

The chain employs TRBV30 and TRBJ2-7; D unresolved. Germline CDR1 is GTSNPN and CDR2 is SVGIG (reference sequence). V was shortened by 0 bases and J by 1 base, with 4 bases between the two germline ends. The CDR3 is made up of 12 amino acids. CDR3 in DNA: TGTGCCTGGAGTGTATCTTCCTACGAGCAGTACTTC. It codes for CAWSVSSYEQYF.

This clone was seen once. The chain has TRBV4-3 and TRBJ2-1, with no clear D. CDR1 and CDR2 from the germline V gene are LGHNA and YSLEER. V lost 4 bases and J 8 bases, leaving 12 bases between the germline ends. The CDR3 sequence is 13 residues long. CDR3 DNA sequence: TGCGCCAGCAGCCCTAATAGCTATGATGAGCAGTTCTTC. Its protein is CASSPNSYDEQFF.